The 27 T cell receptor beta chains below all came from one sample that was sequenced in a study of blood T cell dynamics during melanoma immunotherapy. Assay used: immunoSEQ multiplex PCR; TCRdb lists only in-frame clones, some missing. The profile shows more than 10,000 clones, over 85% of them singletons. Specified time point: pre-treatment baseline. Specimen: blood, collected from a patient treated with checkpoint blockade. These receptors were collected from a human donor with melanoma.

This clone was recorded only once. This chain connects TRBV27 to TRBJ2-5; TRBD1 agrees at 8 bases. This CDR3 has 14 residues. Looked up from germline, CDR1 is MNHEY and CDR2 is SMNVEV (reference sequence). The V and J ends lost 4 bases and 4 bases, in that order; junction bases with no gene match: 5. CDR3 sequence: CASSYRTGLETQYF. CDR3 bases: TGTGCCAGCAGTTACAGGACAGGGTTAGAGACCCAGTACTTC.

This chain uses TRBV9 with TRBJ2-7; D unclear. CDR1 is SGDLS and CDR2 is YYNGEE in the germline V gene. V lost 0 bases to trimming and J lost 0 bases, with 4 bases between them. The CDR3 is made up of 13 amino acids. The CDR3 region is CASSVAHSYEQYF. CDR3 in DNA: TGTGCCAGCAGCGTAGCACACTCCTACGAGCAGTACTTC.

The rearrangement links TRBV28 to TRBJ1-4; no definite D call. The length of the CDR3 is 14 residues. Trimming removed 6 bases from V and 10 bases from J, with 18 bases in between. Germline V gene sequence: CDR1 MDHEN, CDR2 SYDVKM. The CDR3 DNA sequence: TGTGCCAGCAGCCCCCTATTGGGGTCGGGAAAACTGTTTTTT. Its protein is CASSPLLGSGKLFF.

The CDR3 here is CASSFGSVGTYEQYF. CDR3 nucleotide sequence: TGTGCCAGCAGTTTCGGGTCAGTTGGAACCTACGAGCAGTACTTC. This chain connects TRBV27 to TRBJ2-7; D gene unclear. V was pared by 3 bases and J by 2 bases, with 14 bases between. CDR3 length: 15 residues. Germline CDR1 reads MNHEY; CDR2 reads SMNVEV (reference sequence).

This sequence joins TRBV28 and TRBJ2-5, with 8 bases matching TRBD1. The tail of the sequence fits TRBJ2-7 better, so the J call may be wrong. The germline V gene has CDR1 MDHEN and CDR2 SYDVKM. The CDR3 extends over 14 amino acids. In nucleotides, the CDR3 is TGTGCCAGCAGTGCTCGGGACAGGTCCTACGAGCAGTACTTC. Protein sequence: CASSARDRSYEQYF.

V gene TRBV20-1 combines with J gene TRBJ2-1; possible D gene TRBD2, 5 bases. This CDR3 region has 11 residues. Germline V gene sequence: CDR1 DFQATT, CDR2 SNEGSKA (reference sequence). The V end lost 4 bases, the J end lost 9 bases, and 10 bases lay between the germline ends. CDR3 nucleotides: TGCAGTGCTACCAGGAGCGGTGAGCAGTTCTTC. Encoded protein: CSATRSGEQFF.

This sequence joins TRBV4-1 and TRBJ1-1; D is undetermined. In germline, CDR1 is MGHRA, CDR2 YSYEKL. The CDR3 totals 17 residues. V lost 1 base and J lost 0, with 15 bases in between. CDR3 in DNA: TGCGCCAGCAGCCAAGTACGGGCCAGGAAATTGAACACTGAAGCTTTCTTT. Translating gives CASSQVRARKLNTEAFF.

This chain uses TRBV28 with TRBJ1-5; D unclear. V lost 7 bases to trimming and J lost 1 base, with 11 bases between them. Germline V gene data show CDR1 as MDHEN and CDR2 as SYDVKM. The CDR3 spans 14 residues. In DNA, the CDR3 is TGTGCCAGCACCAGGACCCAGAGCAATCAGCCCCAGCATTTT. Its protein is CASTRTQSNQPQHF.

This clone appeared a single time. V usage is TRBV4-3 and J usage is TRBJ2-3; the D is unclear. With 4 bases removed from V and 6 bases from J, the gap between germline ends came to 11 bases. Germline CDR1 is LGHNA and CDR2 is YSLEER. CDR3 size: 13 residues. The CDR3 nucleotides read TGCGCCAGCAGCCCAAGGGTCGGGGATACGCAGTATTTT. Translation gives CASSPRVGDTQYF.

J is TRBJ2-2 and V is TRBV7-9; TRBD2 agrees at 11 bases. V lost 0 bases to trimming and J lost 0 bases; unmatched junction nucleotides: 6. From germline, CDR1 is SEHNR and CDR2 FQNEAQ (reference sequence). This CDR3 is built from 19 residues. The CDR3 region has the DNA TGTGCCAGCAGCTTAGCGAGGCTAGCGGGAGGACCGAACACCGGGGAGCTGTTTTTT. This translates into CASSLARLAGGPNTGELFF. Using reference TRBV7-9 and TRBJ2-2 for the parts outside the CDR3, the full variable domain is DTGVSQNPRHKITKRGQNVTFRCDPISEHNRLYWYRQTLGQGPEFLTYFQNEAQLEKSRLLSDRFSAERPKGSFSTLEIQRTEQGDSAMYLCASSLARLAGGPNTGELFFGEGSRLTVL.

V is TRBV11-2 and J is TRBJ2-3; no clear D gene. The CDR3 consists of 13 residues. With 1 base removed from V and 6 bases from J, the gap between germline ends came to 8 bases. CDR1 is SGHAT and CDR2 is FQNNGV in the germline V gene. The CDR3, as DNA: TGTGCCAGCAGCTTAGCTGGTGCGGATACGCAGTATTTT. As protein: CASSLAGADTQYF.

This clone was detected only once. The J gene is TRBJ2-1, the V gene TRBV15, with 7 nucleotides matching TRBD1. Germline V CDR1 and CDR2: LNHNV, YYDKDF (reference sequence). J was trimmed by 6 bases and V by 1 base; bases with no gene match: 3. This CDR3 is 14 amino acids long. Here the CDR3 DNA reads TGTGCCACCAGCAGAGGGGACAGCGGCAATGAGCAGTTCTTC. Protein: CATSRGDSGNEQFF.

CDR3 coding DNA: TGTGCCATCAGGGGGGCTAGCGGGAGGGCCGGTGAGCAGTTCTTC. Translating gives CAIRGASGRAGEQFF. V usage is TRBV10-3 and J usage is TRBJ2-1, with TRBD2 matching over 12 bases. The CDR3 totals 15 residues. Germline V gene lookup returns CDR1 ENHRY and CDR2 SYGVKD. Germline trimming cut 6 bases from V and 9 bases from J; bases unmatched to any gene: 9.

The rearrangement joins TRBV7-9 to TRBJ1-3; no clear D gene. Germline-derived CDR1 and CDR2 are SEHNR and FQNEAQ (reference sequence). The CDR3 contains 17 residues. Trimming took off 0 bases at V and 0 bases at J, with 12 bases between the two ends. CDR3: CASSLAPGGSSGNTIYF. The CDR3 DNA sequence: TGTGCCAGCAGCTTAGCCCCGGGCGGGAGCTCTGGAAACACCATATATTTT.

For the CDR3, the DNA is TGTGCCAGCACCTCTGGGGGGGCGCGCAATCAGCCCCAGCATTTT. Translating it yields CASTSGGARNQPQHF. The chain employs TRBV28 and TRBJ1-5; maybe TRBD1 (6 bases). The V gene lost 7 bases and the J gene lost 2 bases, with 15 bases spanning the gap. CDR3 size: 15 residues. Per the germline V gene, CDR1 is MDHEN and CDR2 is SYDVKM.

The chain has TRBV28 and TRBJ1-2; unclear D gene. The germline V gene has CDR1 MDHEN and CDR2 SYDVKM. The CDR3 extends over 14 amino acids. Trimming stripped 5 bases from V and 4 bases from J, with 14 bases between. CDR3 bases: TGTGCCAGCAGTCCCGGGCCAGCCCTCTATGGCTACACCTTC. It yields the protein CASSPGPALYGYTF.

The V call is TRBV27, the J call TRBJ2-7; D unresolved. V lost 3 bases to trimming and J lost 1 base, with 10 bases between them. The CDR3 is made up of 14 amino acids. Germline assignment: CDR1 MNHEY and CDR2 SMNVEV (reference sequence). CDR3 amino acids: CASSFGSFSYEQYF. The CDR3 coding sequence is TGTGCCAGCAGTTTTGGTAGCTTTTCCTACGAGCAGTACTTC.

This clone came up a few times. The V and J genes are TRBV7-2 and TRBJ1-5, with 7 bases that match TRBD1. Germline CDR1 and CDR2: SGHTA and FQGNSA. Trimming removed 0 bases from V and 2 bases from J; junction bases left unmatched: 10. The CDR3 covers 18 residues. Here the CDR3 DNA reads TGTGCCAGCAGCTTAGCGGTGAAGGGGGCTTCGGGCAATCAGCCCCAGCATTTT. It specifies CASSLAVKGASGNQPQHF.

This CDR3 reads CASTLRSGANVLTF. CDR3 DNA: TGTGCCAGCACTCTGAGATCTGGGGCCAACGTCCTGACTTTC. V usage is TRBV27 and J usage is TRBJ2-6; D gene uncertain. This CDR3 contains 14 residues. The V gene lost 7 bases and the J gene lost 1 base, with 8 bases spanning the gap. CDR1 is MNHEY and CDR2 is SMNVEV in the germline V gene (reference sequence).

The rearrangement uses TRBV5-1 and TRBJ1-1, with D tentatively TRBD1 (6 bases). The length of the CDR3 is 15 residues. The V gene's germline CDR1 is SGHRS and CDR2 YFSETQ. Between the trimmed V and J ends, which lost 1 base and 0 bases, there was a span of 10 bases. CDR3 in DNA: TGCGCCAGCAGCTTGAGGGCAGGGGTGAACACTGAAGCTTTCTTT. Protein: CASSLRAGVNTEAFF.

This clone was seen just once. The chain combines TRBV7-8 with TRBJ1-1, with no clear D. V was clipped by 2 bases and J by 4 bases, with 5 bases between them. The germline gives CDR1 SGHVS, CDR2 FQNEAQ. The CDR3 is 12 residues long. The CDR3 loop is CASSLMGTEAFF. In DNA form, the CDR3 reads TGTGCCAGCAGCTTAATGGGCACTGAAGCTTTCTTT.

The chain uses TRBV18 and TRBJ2-7; D remains unclear. CDR3 size: 13 residues. The germline V gene has CDR1 KGHSH and CDR2 LQKENI. V lost 2 bases to trimming and J lost 0 bases, with 5 bases between them. The CDR3 bases are TGTGCCAGCTCACCAGGGTACTCCTACGAGCAGTACTTC. It codes for CASSPGYSYEQYF.

The chain carries TRBV4-1 and TRBJ2-7, with unresolved D. The CDR3 has 15 amino acids. Germline V gene lookup returns CDR1 MGHRA and CDR2 YSYEKL. The ends were cut back, 0 bases at V and 0 bases at J, with 9 bases in the middle. CDR3 sequence: CASSQEKASSYEQYF. The CDR3 DNA follows: TGCGCCAGCAGCCAAGAAAAGGCTAGCTCCTACGAGCAGTACTTC.

A word on this clone: The same CDR3 can be traced to other DNA sequences in this sample. This chain links TRBV27 with TRBJ2-2, with D uncertain. Looked up from germline, CDR1 is MNHEY and CDR2 is SMNVEV (reference sequence). V was clipped by 3 bases and J by 6 bases, with 11 bases between them. The CDR3 loop spans 14 amino acids. This CDR3 is CASSFPNSAGELFF. The CDR3 nucleotides are TGTGCCAGCAGTTTTCCCAACTCCGCCGGGGAGCTGTTTTTT.

This chain uses TRBV27 with TRBJ1-1; D is undetermined. V gave up 5 bases and J gave up 5 bases, with 15 bases separating them. The germline gives CDR1 MNHEY, CDR2 SMNVEV (reference sequence). The CDR3 spans 14 residues. CDR3 DNA: TGTGCCAGCAGTCCTATGTCTCGAAGTACTGAAGCTTTCTTT. Protein sequence: CASSPMSRSTEAFF.

For the CDR3, the DNA is TGTGCCAGCAGGCCCTGGGGGGGCGGGTCCTACGAGCAGTACTTC. This codes for CASRPWGGGSYEQYF. The chain couples TRBV5-6 to TRBJ2-7; TRBD2 is a possible D gene (7 bases). V lost 5 bases and J 1 base, leaving 16 bases between the germline ends. Germline V gives CDR1 SGHDT, CDR2 YYEEEE. This CDR3 region has 15 residues.

The genes are TRBV27 and TRBJ1-2; 8 bases match TRBD1. CDR1 and CDR2 (germline): MNHEY, SMNVEV (reference sequence). Trimming removed 4 bases from V and 5 bases from J; junction bases left unmatched: 9. The CDR3 runs 15 residues. This CDR3 reads CASSSRGQGVYGYTF. For the CDR3, the DNA is TGTGCCAGCAGTTCCAGAGGACAGGGTGTTTATGGCTACACCTTC.